A single sample is the source of the 12 T cell receptor beta chains below, sequenced in a study of blood T cell repertoires in COVID-19. Profiling relied on immunoSEQ multiplex PCR, and the TCRdb table lists in-frame clones only, not all of them. This sample has roughly 160,000 clones, with roughly nine tenths found just once. The sample taken for sequencing was PBMCs or T cells enriched from blood (not recorded which). The receptors were sampled from a woman in her fifties or sixties who had recovered from COVID-19.

Concerning this clone itself: The sample carries other DNA sequences with the same CDR3. This sequence joins TRBV29-1 and TRBJ2-1; D might be TRBD1 (6 bases). The V gene's germline CDR1 is SQVTM and CDR2 ANQGSEA. Trimming shortened V by 3 bases and J by 1 base, and 10 bases separated the two germline ends. This CDR3 spans 14 amino acids. The CDR3 DNA follows: TGCAGCGTTGATGCAGGGGTATCCTACAATGAGCAGTTCTTC. This codes for CSVDAGVSYNEQFF.

This clone was counted between two and nine times. The CDR3 DNA follows: TGTGCCAGCAGCCCGGCGGTGGGTAGCGGGAGTCGGGATGAGCAGTTCTTC. As protein: CASSPAVGSGSRDEQFF. The rearrangement links TRBV11-2 to TRBJ2-1; 9 bases map to TRBD2. This CDR3 region has 17 residues. The germline V gene encodes CDR1 SGHAT and CDR2 FQNNGV. Losses at the gene ends were 5 bases for V and 8 bases for J; bases not matched to a gene: 16.

This chain connects TRBV11-2 to TRBJ2-7; a weak D match, TRBD2 (6 bases). This CDR3 region has 14 residues. V lost 0 bases and J lost 2, with 8 bases in between. Germline values: CDR1 SGHAT, CDR2 FQNNGV. The CDR3 loop reads CASSLEPGAYEQYF. For the CDR3, the DNA is TGTGCCAGCAGCTTAGAGCCGGGGGCCTACGAGCAGTACTTC. The full variable domain, rest sourced from reference TRBV11-2 and TRBJ2-7, is EAGVAQSPRYKIIEKRQSVAFWCNPISGHATLYWYQQILGQGPKLLIQFQNNGVVDDSQLPKDRFSAERLKGVDSTLKIQPAKLEDSAVYLCASSLEPGAYEQYFGPGTRLTVT.

This clone occurred once. The rearrangement links TRBV3-1 (or the pseudogene TRBV3-2) to TRBJ2-7; D unclear. Germline V gives CDR1 LGHDT, CDR2 YNNKEL (reference sequence). V shed 0 bases and J shed 3 bases, with 12 bases lying between them. This CDR3 has 15 amino acids. The DNA of the CDR3 is TGTGCCAGCAGCCAAGATCGTCCAGCGTTCTACGAGCAGTACTTC. Amino acids: CASSQDRPAFYEQYF.

The J gene is TRBJ1-4, the V gene TRBV15, with D maybe TRBD1 (5 bases). This CDR3 region has 16 residues. CDR1 and CDR2 (germline): LNHNV, YYDKDF (reference sequence). V gave up 0 bases and J gave up 0 bases, with 8 bases separating them. CDR3 sequence: CATSRDRGATNEKLFF. As DNA, the CDR3 is TGTGCCACCAGCAGAGATAGGGGTGCAACTAATGAAAAACTGTTTTTT.

The chain joins TRBV9 to TRBJ1-3, with 7 bases that match TRBD1. V shed 3 bases and J 0 bases; nucleotides not matched to a gene: 3. CDR1 and CDR2 from the germline V gene are SGDLS and YYNGEE. CDR3 length equals 15 residues. CDR3 sequence reads: CASSAGGNSGNTIYF. CDR3 nucleotide sequence: TGTGCCAGCAGCGCAGGGGGGAACTCTGGAAACACCATATATTTT. Based on the CDR3 plus reference TRBV9 and TRBJ1-3, the full variable domain is DSGVTQTPKHLITATGQRVTLRCSPRSGDLSVYWYQQSLDQGLQFLIQYYNGEERAKGNILERFSAQQFPDLHSELNLSSLELGDSALYFCASSAGGNSGNTIYFGEGSWLTVV.

This clone showed up just a few times. This sequence joins TRBV18 and TRBJ1-1; D is unclear. From germline, CDR1 is KGHSH and CDR2 LQKENI. This CDR3 is 14 amino acids long. V was pared by 4 bases and J by 1 base, with 10 bases between. CDR3 nucleotides: TGTGCCAGCTCACAAAATGGCGGGAACACTGAAGCTTTCTTT. Its translation: CASSQNGGNTEAFF.

This chain connects TRBV7-8 to TRBJ2-5; a possible D gene is TRBD1 (5 bases). V was cut by 2 bases and J by 7 bases, with 17 bases left in between. The CDR3 has 15 residues. Germline-derived CDR1 and CDR2 are SGHVS and FQNEAQ. CDR3 sequence: CASSLTTGGRVTQYF. Written as DNA, the CDR3 is TGTGCCAGCAGCTTAACCACAGGCGGTCGAGTGACCCAGTACTTC. The complete variable domain, with remaining parts taken from reference TRBV7-8 and TRBJ2-5, reads GAGVSQSPRYKVAKRGQDVALRCDPISGHVSLFWYQQALGQGPEFLTYFQNEAQLDKSGLPSDRFFAERPEGSVSTLKIQRTQQEDSAVYLCASSLTTGGRVTQYFGPGTRLLVL.

This chain connects TRBV7-9 to TRBJ2-1; no reliable D call. The CDR3 consists of 12 residues. V lost 8 bases to trimming and J lost 3 bases, with 8 bases between them. In germline, CDR1 is SEHNR, CDR2 FQNEAQ (reference sequence). The DNA for the CDR3 is TGTGCCAGCGTGGCCCGCTACAATGAGCAGTTCTTC. Translation gives CASVARYNEQFF.

V and J are TRBV12-5 and TRBJ2-7; 12 nucleotides line up with TRBD2. V was clipped by 5 bases and J by 4 bases; unmatched bases: 12. The germline V gene has CDR1 LGHNT and CDR2 FRNRAP. The CDR3 is 17 amino acids. CDR3 amino acids: CASGPELAGGPYYEQYF. The CDR3 DNA sequence: TGTGCTAGTGGTCCCGAGCTAGCGGGAGGGCCCTATTACGAGCAGTACTTC.

The chain uses TRBV21-1 and TRBJ2-1; TRBD1 is taken as the D call from the table, unchecked against the DNA. TRBV21-1 is classified as a pseudogene. The CDR3 has 19 residues. The CDR3 DNA is TGTGCCAGCAGCCCCCTTAGGGCAGTCAGACCAGGGGGGCCCAATGAGCAGTTCTTC. Translation: CASSPLRAVRPGGPNEQFF.

The chain has TRBV24-1 and TRBJ2-3; D is uncertain. Germline CDR1 is KGHDR and CDR2 is SFDVKD. V was cut by 6 bases and J by 4 bases, with 16 bases left in between. CDR3 length: 15 residues. CDR3 amino acids: CATSPRRVEADTQYF. CDR3 DNA sequence: TGTGCCACCAGTCCCCGACGGGTCGAGGCAGATACGCAGTATTTT.